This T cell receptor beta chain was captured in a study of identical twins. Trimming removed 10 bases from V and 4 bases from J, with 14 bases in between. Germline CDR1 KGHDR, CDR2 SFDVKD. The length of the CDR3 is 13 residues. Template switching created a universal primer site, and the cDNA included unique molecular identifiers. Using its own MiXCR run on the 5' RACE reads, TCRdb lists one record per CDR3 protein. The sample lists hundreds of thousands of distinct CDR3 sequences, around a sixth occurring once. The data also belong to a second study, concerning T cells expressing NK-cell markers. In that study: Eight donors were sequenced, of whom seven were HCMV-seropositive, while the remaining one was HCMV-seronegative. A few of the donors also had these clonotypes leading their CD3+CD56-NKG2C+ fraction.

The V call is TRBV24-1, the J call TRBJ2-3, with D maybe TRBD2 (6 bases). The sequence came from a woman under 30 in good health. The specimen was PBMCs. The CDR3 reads CATSPGGADTQYF. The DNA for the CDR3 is TGTGCCACAAGCCCCGGAGGGGCAGATACGCAGTATTTT.